This is a list of T cell receptor beta chains from one sample in a study of T cell responses to AZD1222 COVID-19 vaccine. Produced via immunoSEQ multiplex PCR; TCRdb's table is partial and in-frame only. The repertoire holds approximately 260,000 clones, with approximately 93% as singletons. Sequences were derived from peripheral blood, sampled on day 0 of AZD1222 vaccination. These receptors originate from an adult in good health. Both conserved end residues are trimmed from each CDR3.

v_gene: TRBV6-2/TRBV6-3; j_gene: TRBJ2-7; CDR3aa: ASSHSGSFRYEQY
v_gene: TRBV6-5; j_gene: TRBJ1-5; CDR3aa: ASKGANNQPQH
v_gene: TRBV6-2/TRBV6-3; j_gene: TRBJ2-7; CDR3aa: ASSYLTGNPYEQY
v_gene: TRBV9; j_gene: TRBJ2-1; CDR3aa: ASSVGGRLANEQF
v_gene: TRBV2; j_gene: TRBJ1-5; CDR3aa: ASRGGGGNQPQH
v_gene: TRBV9; j_gene: TRBJ2-7; CDR3aa: ASSVEGSGRAGDEQY
v_gene: TRBV11-1; j_gene: TRBJ2-2; CDR3aa: ASSFDLTGELF
v_gene: TRBV4-1; j_gene: TRBJ1-5; CDR3aa: ASSQRGPDREWGQPQH
v_gene: TRBV18; j_gene: TRBJ2-5; CDR3aa: ASSPTNSETQY
v_gene: TRBV2; j_gene: TRBJ1-5; CDR3aa: AARTGPNQPQH
v_gene: TRBV2; j_gene: TRBJ1-2; CDR3aa: ASSVKGNAGYT
v_gene: TRBV18; j_gene: TRBJ1-4; CDR3aa: ASSPNRGGANEKLF
v_gene: TRBV5-1; j_gene: TRBJ2-5; CDR3aa: ASSLEEETQY
v_gene: TRBV5-1; j_gene: TRBJ1-6; CDR3aa: ASSLGQGVSPLH
v_gene: TRBV28; j_gene: TRBJ1-5; CDR3aa: ASSLIDQPQH
v_gene: TRBV7-9; j_gene: TRBJ1-4; CDR3aa: ASSLVVLTTTNEKLF
v_gene: TRBV7-2; j_gene: TRBJ2-7; CDR3aa: ASSLWGQPGDEQY
v_gene: TRBV5-1; j_gene: TRBJ2-1; CDR3aa: ASSLGPQGSNEQF
v_gene: TRBV7-2; j_gene: TRBJ2-1; CDR3aa: ASSLSGTKKNEQF
v_gene: TRBV19; j_gene: TRBJ2-3; CDR3aa: ASSPGRGGGTDTQY
v_gene: TRBV6-5; j_gene: TRBJ1-1; CDR3aa: ASSYSTRGLNTEAF
v_gene: TRBV6-5; j_gene: TRBJ1-2; CDR3aa: ASRVSGTVGGYT
v_gene: TRBV4-1; j_gene: TRBJ1-4; CDR3aa: ASSQETTDEKLF
v_gene: TRBV6-6; j_gene: TRBJ1-2; CDR3aa: ASSLDTLPGGYT
v_gene: TRBV7-9; j_gene: TRBJ1-1; CDR3aa: ASSLQGTNTEAF
v_gene: TRBV4-2; j_gene: TRBJ2-3; CDR3aa: ASSPRNTDTQY
v_gene: TRBV20-1; j_gene: TRBJ1-2; CDR3aa: SAGANYGYT
v_gene: TRBV5-6; j_gene: TRBJ2-3; CDR3aa: ASSLASGGPTDTQY
v_gene: TRBV11-2; j_gene: TRBJ1-1; CDR3aa: ASSRTGARPGNTEAF
v_gene: TRBV18; j_gene: TRBJ1-2; CDR3aa: ASSRSGTGGGYT
v_gene: TRBV9; j_gene: TRBJ1-6; CDR3aa: ASSVTSSYNSPLH
v_gene: TRBV5-6; j_gene: TRBJ1-6; CDR3aa: ASSRRFLGNSPLH
v_gene: TRBV10-3; j_gene: TRBJ2-7; CDR3aa: AISMTASYEQY
v_gene: TRBV19; j_gene: TRBJ1-3; CDR3aa: ASSISKGSGNTIY
v_gene: TRBV9; j_gene: TRBJ1-5; CDR3aa: ASSPSQGSNQPQH
v_gene: TRBV28; j_gene: TRBJ2-3; CDR3aa: ASSLTAGGLTDTQY
v_gene: TRBV3-1/TRBV3-2; j_gene: TRBJ1-2; CDR3aa: ASSQRAGRGQGNANYGYT
v_gene: TRBV7-9; j_gene: TRBJ1-3; CDR3aa: ASSPGREGNTIY
v_gene: TRBV5-5; j_gene: TRBJ1-6; CDR3aa: ASSIQGFESPLH
v_gene: TRBV6-6; j_gene: TRBJ2-7; CDR3aa: ASSSPGTGDHEQY
v_gene: TRBV6-2/TRBV6-3; j_gene: TRBJ2-7; CDR3aa: ASSPSSYEQY
v_gene: TRBV11-3; j_gene: TRBJ2-2; CDR3aa: ASSSGTGGTGELF
v_gene: TRBV7-2; j_gene: TRBJ2-3; CDR3aa: ASSFEPPDTQY
v_gene: TRBV2; j_gene: TRBJ1-2; CDR3aa: ASRFQGAGYGYT
v_gene: TRBV19; j_gene: TRBJ2-1; CDR3aa: ASSISRDPSYNEQF
v_gene: TRBV19; j_gene: TRBJ2-7; CDR3aa: ASNGQTGGSEQY
v_gene: TRBV5-8; j_gene: TRBJ2-2; CDR3aa: ASSPSYGDGELF